This section outlines one T cell receptor (beta chain) sequence together with its context. Its antigen is unknown. The sample is drawn from a study of early T cells in non-severe SARS-CoV-2 infection. Study-wide background: Sequencing targeted bulk RNA from unsorted whole blood, leaving chains unpaired. Overall study findings and caveats: Missing private and CD4 specificities, VDJdb matching favored anti-spike CD8 responses.

Each single cDNA molecule received a unique molecular identifier. One entry per CDR3 protein results from TCRdb running MiXCR on the 5' RACE reads. Of under 30,000 distinct CDR3 sequences in the sample, 5.6% were seen once. The CDR3 extends over 14 amino acids. Trimming cost V 7 bases and J 0 bases, with 10 bases left between them. Germline loops: CDR1 SGHRS, CDR2 YFSETQ. Sequenced material: whole blood. This chain connects TRBV5-1 to TRBJ2-2; D remains ambiguous. This TCR was sampled from an adult who was a healthcare worker with PCR-confirmed SARS-CoV-2 infection or an uninfected control (not recorded which). Here the CDR3 reads CASETGSNTGELFF. The CDR3 DNA reads TGCGCCAGCGAGACGGGTTCGAACACCGGGGAGCTGTTTTTT.